Each of the 10 T cell receptor beta chains below was sequenced from the same sample in a study of cytomegalovirus exposure and HLA in healthy donors (dated by TCRdb to between 2016 and 2019). Preparation of the library involved the immunoSEQ multiplex PCR assay. For the multiplex PCR, a mixture combining 60 forward primers for TCR Vbeta segments and 13 reverse primers for TCR Jbeta segments was used. TCRdb provides this immuneACCESS table in a form limited to in-frame rearrangements. Some clones are lacking; in checked studies, under half of them reflect an unresolved V gene, and why the rest are absent is not known. Here the sample has over 100,000 clones; 81% occur a single time. The top ten clones comprise 2.2% of the sample. The specimen sequenced was PBMCs. The receptors were sampled from a woman in her 30s in good health and CMV-seronegative.

The V and J genes are TRBV6-6 and TRBJ2-7, with 10 bases lining up with TRBD2. V lost 0 bases to trimming and J lost 3 bases; unmatched junction nucleotides: 5. The V gene's germline CDR1 is MNHNY and CDR2 SVGAGI (reference sequence). This CDR3 comprises 16 residues. CDR3 region: CASSYSTSGPGYEQYF. The CDR3 bases are TGTGCCAGCAGTTACTCGACTAGCGGGCCGGGCTACGAGCAGTACTTC.

The chain links TRBV7-6 to TRBJ1-5; no definite D call. V was cut by 8 bases and J by 6 bases, with 14 bases left in between. Germline assignment: CDR1 SGHVS and CDR2 FNYEAQ. This CDR3 contains 13 residues. For the CDR3, the DNA is TGTGCCAGCGGATACGGGGTGGGTCAGCCCCAGCATTTT. Protein sequence: CASGYGVGQPQHF.

The chain links TRBV5-1 to TRBJ2-1; 12 bases map to TRBD2. Trimming at V came to 4 bases and at J to 7 bases, leaving 6 bases not matched to a gene. The CDR3 totals 15 residues. Per the germline V gene, CDR1 is SGHRS and CDR2 is YFSETQ. CDR3 in DNA: TGCGCCAGCAGCGCGACTAGCGGGAGAGGAAATGAGCAGTTCTTC. Protein product: CASSATSGRGNEQFF.

In its sample, this clone was seen a few times. The gene calls are TRBV28 and TRBJ1-5; D not resolved. The V and J ends lost 1 base and 4 bases respectively, with 29 bases between them. Germline V gene data show CDR1 as MDHEN and CDR2 as SYDVKM. This CDR3 spans 21 amino acids. CDR3 in DNA: TGTGCCAGCAGTTTATCCAACCCGCCGTCAAAGGACTACGGGGAGAATCAGCCCCAGCATTTT. Its translation: CASSLSNPPSKDYGENQPQHF.

The chain links TRBV5-6 to TRBJ2-3, with 15 bases aligning to TRBD2. This CDR3 region has 17 residues. Germline CDR1 and CDR2: SGHDT and YYEEEE. Trimming at V came to 5 bases and at J to 6 bases, leaving 10 bases not matched to a gene. The CDR3 DNA reads as TGTGCCAGCAGTTATACCACCGGGACTAGCGGGAGGGATACGCAGTATTTT. Translation gives CASSYTTGTSGRDTQYF. Supplemented by reference TRBV5-6 and TRBJ2-3, the full variable domain reads DAGVTQSPTHLIKTRGQQVTLRCSPKSGHDTVSWYQQALGQGPQFIFQYYEEEERQRGNFPDRFSGHQFPNYSSELNVNALLLGDSALYLCASSYTTGTSGRDTQYFGPGTRLTVL.

The J gene is TRBJ1-3, the V gene TRBV28, with D perhaps TRBD1 (6 bases). From germline, CDR1 is MDHEN and CDR2 SYDVKM. V dropped 3 bases and J dropped 0 bases, with 12 bases sitting between them. The CDR3 loop spans 16 amino acids. The CDR3 DNA follows: TGTGCCAGCAGTTTGAGGACAGTATACTCTGGAAACACCATATATTTT. Translating it yields CASSLRTVYSGNTIYF.

The gene calls are TRBV7-8 and TRBJ2-7; 10 bases map to TRBD2. The V segment lost 3 bases and the J segment 2 bases; nucleotides outside the gene matches: 16. Germline values: CDR1 SGHVS, CDR2 FQNEAQ. CDR3 length: 19 amino acids. The CDR3 DNA sequence: TGTGCCAGCAGCTTTTTCGCCGCAGGGGTGAGCGGGAGGGCCTACGAGCAGTACTTC. Protein: CASSFFAAGVSGRAYEQYF.

The chain has TRBV19 and TRBJ2-6; no definite D call. Germline-derived CDR1 and CDR2 are LNHDA and SQIVND (reference sequence). Trimming left V 0 bases short and J 0 bases short, with 18 bases between. This CDR3 has 20 residues. CDR3 sequence (DNA): TGTGCCAGTAGTATAGATGATATTGCGGCCAGTCACTCTGGGGCCAACGTCCTGACTTTC. This encodes CASSIDDIAASHSGANVLTF.

CDR3 bases: TGTGCCAGCAGCGAGAGTGGCCCTGGACTAGGCAACAATGAGCAGTTCTTC. Protein product: CASSESGPGLGNNEQFF. The rearrangement uses TRBV9 and TRBJ2-1, with 7 nucleotides matching TRBD2. The J segment lost 5 bases and the V segment lost 3 bases, leaving 14 bases of the junction unmatched. Germline CDR1 SGDLS, CDR2 YYNGEE. The CDR3 loop spans 17 amino acids.

This clone is a singleton in its sample. The chain employs TRBV7-2 and TRBJ2-1, with 11 bases lining up with TRBD2. Germline trimming cut 4 bases from V and 0 bases from J; bases unmatched to any gene: 8. Germline-derived CDR1 and CDR2 are SGHTA and FQGNSA. The CDR3 is 18 amino acids. The CDR3 DNA sequence: TGTGCCAGCAGCTCCGGGACTAGCGGCTTAAGCTCCTACAATGAGCAGTTCTTC. Protein product: CASSSGTSGLSSYNEQFF.